Included here is one T cell receptor (beta chain) sequence, with context. What it recognizes is unknown. V dropped 2 bases and J dropped 2 bases, with 19 bases sitting between them. The CDR3 is 18 residues long. Prepared libraries of TCR beta cDNA carried unique molecular identifiers. Each CDR3 protein gets one entry after TCRdb re-called the PCR reads with MiXCR. The sample contains roughly 430,000 distinct CDR3 sequences, approximately 38% of which appear only once. The data are from a study of post-analysis software for immune sequencing data. Study-wide results and caveats: Four or five TRBV segments, TRBV5-6, TRBV5-1 and TRBV20-1 among them, were found more frequent in patients than controls.

The rearrangement links TRBV12-3 or TRBV12-4 to TRBJ1-5, with no clear D. The sequence came from a girl aged 2 to 10 with multiple sclerosis. Sequenced sample: blood. The CDR3 nucleotides read TGTGCCAGCAGTTTATATTGGGGAATTGAGCGCGGCAATCAGCCCCAGCATTTT. Its protein product is CASSLYWGIERGNQPQHF.